This TCR beta chain was recorded in a study of beta chain features in type 1 diabetes. cDNA synthesis used the whole RNA isolate, giving expressed TCRB sequences. Here immunoSEQ multiplex PCR was the method, and the copy in TCRdb shows in-frame clones only, minus some. The sample yields 150,000 to 190,000 clones, around 10% seen once. Whole-study findings and limits: VDJ junctions from patients with type 1 diabetes contained fewer insertions and more deletions.

There are a few counts of this clone. What it recognizes is unknown. The CDR3 covers 14 residues. Deletions cut 0 bases from V and 5 bases from J, with 10 bases between. Germline V gene sequence: CDR1 MGHRA, CDR2 YSYEKL. The chain links TRBV4-1 to TRBJ1-2; possible D gene TRBD1, 6 bases. The sequence derives from a man aged 18 to 30 in good health. The specimen was central memory CD4+ T cells from blood. CDR3 sequence: CASSQEGQGYGYTF. The CDR3 DNA is TGCGCCAGCAGCCAAGAAGGGCAGGGGTATGGCTACACCTTC.